This is a list of T cell receptor beta chains from one sample in a study of beta chain features in type 1 diabetes. The data were produced by immunoSEQ multiplex PCR, yet TCRdb's version contains in-frame clones alone and is incomplete. The sample contains hundreds of thousands of clones, approximately 15% of which appear only once. The sequenced material came from naive CD4+ T cells from blood. Receptors originate from a man aged 25-45 years with type 1 diabetes. Both conserved end residues are part of each CDR3. The D gene is left open where the match is weak. Size is stated for part of the rows, as once, few or many counts, or as a class when the clone is expanded.

clone_size	j_call	d_call	v_call	cdr3_aa	cdr3_nt
.	TRBJ2-5	.	TRBV2	CASSEFVGGETQYF	TGTGCCAGCAGTGAATTCGTTGGCGGGGAGACCCAGTACTTC
few	TRBJ2-5	TRBD2	TRBV7-9	CASSLASGSWETQYF	TGTGCCAGCAGCTTAGCTAGCGGGAGCTGGGAGACCCAGTACTTC
.	TRBJ2-5	.	TRBV5-6	CASSGRGQLQETQYF	TGTGCCAGCAGCGGGCGGGGACAGCTCCAAGAGACCCAGTACTTC
few	TRBJ2-3	.	TRBV5-1	CASSYGEAGTDTQYF	TGCGCCAGCAGCTACGGAGAAGCGGGCACAGATACGCAGTATTTT
few	TRBJ2-5	TRBD2	TRBV11-2	CASTRGDQETQYF	TGTGCCAGCACCCGGGGGGATCAAGAGACCCAGTACTTC
.	TRBJ1-1	.	TRBV4-3	CASSQNLDRQEKAFF	TGCGCCAGCAGCCAAAACCTTGACAGGCAAGAAAAAGCTTTCTTT
few	TRBJ2-5	TRBD1	TRBV5-1	CASSVRDRGGETQYF	TGCGCCAGCAGCGTCCGGGACAGGGGTGGGGAGACCCAGTACTTC
few	TRBJ1-1	.	TRBV6-1	CASSPPGEAFF	TGTGCCAGCAGTCCACCGGGTGAAGCTTTCTTT
few	TRBJ2-2	TRBD1	TRBV6-6	CASSPQGASTGELFF	TGTGCCAGCAGCCCGCAGGGGGCGAGCACCGGGGAGCTGTTTTTT
.	TRBJ2-1	.	TRBV7-9	CASSLARGDEQFF	TGTGCCAGCAGCTTAGCCAGGGGAGATGAGCAGTTCTTC
.	TRBJ1-1	.	TRBV2	CASRKQGEAFF	TGTGCCAGCAGGAAGCAGGGTGAAGCTTTCTTT
few	TRBJ1-1	.	TRBV25-1	CASSDGGVVNTEAFF	TGTGCCAGCAGTGATGGCGGGGTGGTGAACACTGAAGCTTTCTTT
.	TRBJ2-7	TRBD2	TRBV7-9	CASSLSSGSHEQYF	TGTGCCAGCAGCTTATCTAGCGGGAGTCACGAGCAGTACTTC
.	TRBJ2-1	.	TRBV7-8	CASSLAGASYNEQFF	TGTGCCAGCAGCTTAGCTGGGGCTTCCTACAATGAGCAGTTCTTC
.	TRBJ2-1	.	TRBV19	CASSPADSSYNEQFF	TGTGCCAGTAGCCCGGCCGACAGCTCCTACAATGAGCAGTTCTTC
.	TRBJ1-1	.	TRBV7-9	CASSLVGRYTEAFF	TGTGCCAGCAGCTTAGTAGGGAGATACACTGAAGCTTTCTTT
few	TRBJ2-5	.	TRBV6-5	CASSPSQIQETQYF	TGTGCCAGCAGTCCGTCTCAGATCCAAGAGACCCAGTACTTC
few	TRBJ2-4	.	TRBV15	CATSSLRKNIQYF	TGTGCCACCAGCAGCCTACGTAAAAACATTCAGTACTTC
.	TRBJ2-2	.	TRBV7-6	CASSSPLGTSTNTGELFF	TGTGCCAGCAGCTCCCCCCTGGGGACATCTACGAACACCGGGGAGCTGTTTTTT
.	TRBJ1-1	.	TRBV29-1	CSVEHGTREAFF	TGCAGCGTTGAGCATGGGACAAGGGAAGCTTTCTTT
.	TRBJ2-5	.	TRBV19	CASSSAGETQYF	TGTGCCAGTAGTTCTGCGGGAGAGACCCAGTACTTC
.	TRBJ2-3	TRBD1	TRBV29-1	CSSGTGNRADTQYF	TGCAGCTCAGGGACAGGGAATAGGGCAGATACGCAGTATTTT
few	TRBJ2-7	.	TRBV5-4	CASSLLLYEQYF	TGTGCCAGCAGCTTACTCCTATACGAGCAGTACTTC
.	TRBJ1-5	.	TRBV29-1	CSVDGGAGQPQHF	TGCAGCGTTGATGGGGGGGCAGGTCAGCCCCAGCATTTT
few	TRBJ2-1	TRBD2	TRBV28	CATSGSHEQFF	TGTGCCACTAGCGGGAGCCATGAGCAGTTCTTC
.	TRBJ1-1	.	TRBV7-9	CASSLGVTGNTEAFF	TGTGCCAGCAGCTTGGGCGTGACAGGGAACACTGAAGCTTTCTTT
.	TRBJ1-4	TRBD1	TRBV13	CASSLRRGRAEKLFF	TGTGCCAGCAGCTTAAGAAGGGGGCGGGCTGAAAAACTGTTTTTT
few	TRBJ2-1	.	TRBV6-5	CASSYSSLASYNEQFF	TGTGCCAGCAGTTACTCATCTCTAGCAAGCTACAATGAGCAGTTCTTC
.	TRBJ2-3	.	TRBV18	CASSSSGTDTQYF	TGTGCCAGCTCAAGCTCAGGGACAGATACGCAGTATTTT
few	TRBJ2-1	TRBD2	TRBV18	CASSPRSSGSHNEQFF	TGTGCCAGCTCACCACGGTCTAGCGGGAGCCACAATGAGCAGTTCTTC
few	TRBJ2-1	.	TRBV28	CASSLGGDPASSYNEQFF	TGTGCCAGCAGTTTAGGCGGAGACCCGGCGAGCTCCTACAATGAGCAGTTCTTC
.	TRBJ2-5	.	TRBV4-2	CASSQELRRLETQYF	TGTGCCAGCAGCCAAGAACTACGTAGGTTGGAGACCCAGTACTTC
few	TRBJ2-5	.	TRBV28	CASSLLAAQETQYF	TGTGCCAGCAGTTTACTAGCTGCGCAAGAGACCCAGTACTTC
.	TRBJ2-7	TRBD1	TRBV7-8	CASSSLHGTGSF	TGTGCCAGCAGCTCCCTGCACGGGACAGGGTCCTTC
few	TRBJ2-2	TRBD2	TRBV27	CASRPELAGVWTGELFF	TGTGCCAGCAGGCCAGAATTAGCGGGAGTGTGGACCGGGGAGCTGTTTTTT
.	TRBJ2-1	TRBD2	TRBV29-1	CSVSLAGVGEQFF	TGCAGCGTTAGTTTAGCGGGAGTAGGAGAGCAGTTCTTC
few	TRBJ2-1	.	TRBV6-6	CATRLVVVNEQFF	TGTGCCACCCGACTAGTTGTCGTCAATGAGCAGTTCTTC
few	TRBJ2-4	TRBD1	TRBV5-1	CASSLSGTGADIQYF	TGCGCCAGCAGCTTAAGTGGGACAGGGGCTGATATTCAGTACTTC
.	TRBJ2-1	.	TRBV15	CATRPGRGEQFF	TGTGCCACCCGACCAGGCAGGGGTGAGCAGTTCTTC
.	TRBJ1-5	.	TRBV6-6	CASSYAEGQPQHF	TGTGCCAGCAGTTACGCGGAGGGACAGCCCCAGCATTTT
few	TRBJ1-1	.	TRBV5-6	CASSFRHLNTEAFF	TGTGCCAGCAGCTTCAGACACCTGAACACTGAAGCTTTCTTT